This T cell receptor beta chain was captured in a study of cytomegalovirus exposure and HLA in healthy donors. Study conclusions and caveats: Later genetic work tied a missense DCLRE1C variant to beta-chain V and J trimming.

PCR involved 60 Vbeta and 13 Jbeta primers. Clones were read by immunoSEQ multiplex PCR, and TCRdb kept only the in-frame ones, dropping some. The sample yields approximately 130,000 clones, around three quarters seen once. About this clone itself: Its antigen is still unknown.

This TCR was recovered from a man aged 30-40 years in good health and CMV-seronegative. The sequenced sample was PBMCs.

The CDR3 spells CAGGAVGNTIYF. DNA of the CDR3: TGTGCCGGGGGGGCCGTTGGAAACACCATATATTTT. This chain links TRBV28 with TRBJ1-3; tentative D call: TRBD1 (6 bases). Trimming left V 11 bases short and J 3 bases short, with 11 bases between. CDR3 length: 12 amino acids. Germline loops: CDR1 MDHEN, CDR2 SYDVKM.